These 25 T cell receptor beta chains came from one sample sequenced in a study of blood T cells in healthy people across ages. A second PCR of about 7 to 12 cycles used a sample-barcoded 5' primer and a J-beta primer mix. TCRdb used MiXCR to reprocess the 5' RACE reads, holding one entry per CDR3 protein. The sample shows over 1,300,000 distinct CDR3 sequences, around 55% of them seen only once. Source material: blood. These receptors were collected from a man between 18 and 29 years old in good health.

The CDR3 loop reads CASKESRSSPLHF. As DNA, the CDR3 is TGTGCCAGTAAGGAGTCCCGATCCTCACCCCTCCACTTT. The rearrangement uses TRBV6-2 or TRBV6-3 and TRBJ1-6; D uncertain. The germline V gene has CDR1 MNHEY and CDR2 SVGEGT. This CDR3 is built from 13 residues. V was pared by 9 bases and J by 10 bases, with 16 bases between.

DNA for the CDR3: TGTGCCAGCTCAGAGGGTCGGCTTACTGAAGCTTTCTTT. The encoded protein is CASSEGRLTEAFF. V usage is TRBV27 and J usage is TRBJ1-1; D gene uncertain. The V and J ends lost 8 bases and 5 bases respectively, with 15 bases between them. There are 13 residues in the CDR3. Germline V gene lookup returns CDR1 MNHEY and CDR2 SMNVEV (reference sequence).

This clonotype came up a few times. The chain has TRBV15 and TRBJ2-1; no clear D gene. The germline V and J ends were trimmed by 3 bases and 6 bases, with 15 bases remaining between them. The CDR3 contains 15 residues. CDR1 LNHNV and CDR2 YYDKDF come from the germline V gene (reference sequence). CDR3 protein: CATSSVPEKGNEQFF. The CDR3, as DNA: TGTGCCACCAGCAGCGTCCCCGAGAAAGGCAATGAGCAGTTCTTC.

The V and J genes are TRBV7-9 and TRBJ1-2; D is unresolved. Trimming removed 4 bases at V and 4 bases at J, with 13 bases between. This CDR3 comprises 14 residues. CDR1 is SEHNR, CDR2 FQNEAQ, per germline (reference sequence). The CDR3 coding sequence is TGTGCCAGCAGCTCCCTACTAGGACTCTATGGCTACACCTTC. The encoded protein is CASSSLLGLYGYTF.

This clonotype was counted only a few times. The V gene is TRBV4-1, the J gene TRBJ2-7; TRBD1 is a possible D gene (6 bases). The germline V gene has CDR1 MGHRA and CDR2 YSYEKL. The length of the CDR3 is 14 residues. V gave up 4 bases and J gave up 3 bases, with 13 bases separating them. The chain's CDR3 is CASSLKIGGYEQYF. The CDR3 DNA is TGCGCCAGCAGCCTCAAGATAGGGGGCTACGAGCAGTACTTC.

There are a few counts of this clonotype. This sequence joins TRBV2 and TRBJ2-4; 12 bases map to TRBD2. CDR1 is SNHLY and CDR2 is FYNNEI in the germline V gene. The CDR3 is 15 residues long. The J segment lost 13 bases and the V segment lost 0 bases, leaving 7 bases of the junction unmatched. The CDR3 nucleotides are TGTGCCAGCAGTGAAGCGCTCGGGACTAGCGGGCCGCAGTACTTC. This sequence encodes CASSEALGTSGPQYF.

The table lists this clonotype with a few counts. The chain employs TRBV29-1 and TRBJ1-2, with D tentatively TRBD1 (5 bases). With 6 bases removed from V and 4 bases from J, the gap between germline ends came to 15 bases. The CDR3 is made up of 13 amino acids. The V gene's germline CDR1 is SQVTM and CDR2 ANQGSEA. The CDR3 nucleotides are TGCAGCGTCGACCAGGGACGGGTCTATGGCTACACCTTC. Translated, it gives CSVDQGRVYGYTF.

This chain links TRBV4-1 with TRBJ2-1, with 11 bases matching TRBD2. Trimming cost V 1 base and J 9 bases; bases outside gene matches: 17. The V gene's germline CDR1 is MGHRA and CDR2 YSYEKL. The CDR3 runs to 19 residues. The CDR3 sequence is CASSQGTTVGPGLAAEQFF. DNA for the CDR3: TGCGCCAGCAGCCAAGGAACGACCGTGGGACCGGGACTAGCGGCTGAGCAGTTCTTC.

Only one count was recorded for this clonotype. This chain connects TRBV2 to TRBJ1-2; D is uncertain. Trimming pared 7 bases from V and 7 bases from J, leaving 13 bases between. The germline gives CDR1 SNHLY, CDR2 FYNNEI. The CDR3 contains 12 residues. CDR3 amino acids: CASNRAGSGYTF. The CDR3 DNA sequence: TGTGCCAGCAATAGAGCGGGATCTGGCTACACCTTC.

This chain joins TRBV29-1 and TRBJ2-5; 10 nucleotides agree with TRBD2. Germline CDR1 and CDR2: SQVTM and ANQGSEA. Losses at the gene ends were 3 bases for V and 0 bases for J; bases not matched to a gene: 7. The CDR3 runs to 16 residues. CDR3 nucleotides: TGCAGCGTTGAGGTAGCGGGGGGCCCCGACCAAGAGACCCAGTACTTC. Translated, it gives CSVEVAGGPDQETQYF.

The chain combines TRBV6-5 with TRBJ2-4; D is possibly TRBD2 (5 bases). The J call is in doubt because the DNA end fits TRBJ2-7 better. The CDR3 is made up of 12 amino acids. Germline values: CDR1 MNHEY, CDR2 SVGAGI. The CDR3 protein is CASSIFGGEQYF. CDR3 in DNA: TGTGCCAGCAGTATCTTTGGAGGCGAGCAGTACTTC.

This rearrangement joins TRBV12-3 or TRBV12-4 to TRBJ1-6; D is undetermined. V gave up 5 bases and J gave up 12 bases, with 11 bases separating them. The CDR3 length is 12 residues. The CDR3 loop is CASSPSFGPLHF. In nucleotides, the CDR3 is TGTGCCAGCAGTCCCTCATTCGGACCCCTCCACTTT.

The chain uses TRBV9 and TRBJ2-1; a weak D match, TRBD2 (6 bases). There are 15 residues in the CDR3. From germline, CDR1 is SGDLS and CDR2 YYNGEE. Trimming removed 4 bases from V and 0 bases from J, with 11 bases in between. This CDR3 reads CASSCERASYNEQFF. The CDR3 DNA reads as TGTGCCAGCAGCTGTGAGCGGGCCTCCTACAATGAGCAGTTCTTC.

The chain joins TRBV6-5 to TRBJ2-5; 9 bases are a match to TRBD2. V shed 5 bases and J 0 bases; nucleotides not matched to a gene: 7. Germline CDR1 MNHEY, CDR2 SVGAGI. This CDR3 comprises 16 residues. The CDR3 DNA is TGTGCCAGCAGTAAATTAGCGGGAGAGTACCAAGAGACCCAGTACTTC. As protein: CASSKLAGEYQETQYF.

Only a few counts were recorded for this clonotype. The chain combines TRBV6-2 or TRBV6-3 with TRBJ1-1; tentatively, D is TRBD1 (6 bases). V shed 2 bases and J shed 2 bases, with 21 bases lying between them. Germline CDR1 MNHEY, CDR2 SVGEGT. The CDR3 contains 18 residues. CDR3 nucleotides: TGTGCCAGCAGTTACGGTACTCGGACAGTGGGCGTAAACACTGAAGCTTTCTTT. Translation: CASSYGTRTVGVNTEAFF.

The CDR3 region has the DNA TGTGCCAGCAGCGCCCGGAGTGGAGGGGATGAAAAACTGTTTTTT. It is translated as CASSARSGGDEKLFF. This chain joins TRBV7-9 and TRBJ1-4; weak D call: TRBD1 (5 bases). The CDR3 runs 15 residues. Trimming took off 5 bases at V and 6 bases at J, with 16 bases between the two ends. CDR1 SEHNR and CDR2 FQNEAQ come from the germline V gene (reference sequence).

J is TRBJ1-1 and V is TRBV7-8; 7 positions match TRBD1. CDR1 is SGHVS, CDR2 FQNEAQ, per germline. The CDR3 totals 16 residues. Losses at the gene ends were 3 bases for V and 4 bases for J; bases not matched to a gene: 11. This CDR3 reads CASSFTGVQGITEAFF. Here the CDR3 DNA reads TGTGCCAGCAGCTTTACAGGGGTTCAAGGAATCACTGAAGCTTTCTTT.

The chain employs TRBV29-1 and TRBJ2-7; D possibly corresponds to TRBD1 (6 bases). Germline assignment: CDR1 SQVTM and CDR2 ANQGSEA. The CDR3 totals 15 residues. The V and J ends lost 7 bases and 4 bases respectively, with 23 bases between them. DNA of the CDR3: TGCAGCGCCAGACTCCGGACAGATCCTAAATACGAGCAGTACTTC. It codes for CSARLRTDPKYEQYF.

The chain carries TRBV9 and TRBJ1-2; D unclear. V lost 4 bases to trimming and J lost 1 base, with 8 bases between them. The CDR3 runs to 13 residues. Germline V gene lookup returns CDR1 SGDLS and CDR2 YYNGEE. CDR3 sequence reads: CASSPRHNYGYTF. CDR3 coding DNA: TGTGCCAGCAGCCCCCGACATAACTATGGCTACACCTTC.

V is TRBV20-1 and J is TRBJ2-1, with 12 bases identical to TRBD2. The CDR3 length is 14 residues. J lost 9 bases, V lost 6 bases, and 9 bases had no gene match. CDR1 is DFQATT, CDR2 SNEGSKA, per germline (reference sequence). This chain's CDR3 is CSASRLAGASEQFF. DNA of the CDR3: TGCAGTGCCTCTAGACTAGCGGGAGCGAGTGAGCAGTTCTTC.

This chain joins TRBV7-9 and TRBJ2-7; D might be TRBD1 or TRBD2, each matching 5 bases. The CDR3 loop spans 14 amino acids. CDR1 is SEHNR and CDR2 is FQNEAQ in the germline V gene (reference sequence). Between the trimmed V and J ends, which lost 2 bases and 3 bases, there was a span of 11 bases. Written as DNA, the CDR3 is TGTGCCAGCAGCTTATATCTGGGGGACTACGAGCAGTACTTC. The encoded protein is CASSLYLGDYEQYF.

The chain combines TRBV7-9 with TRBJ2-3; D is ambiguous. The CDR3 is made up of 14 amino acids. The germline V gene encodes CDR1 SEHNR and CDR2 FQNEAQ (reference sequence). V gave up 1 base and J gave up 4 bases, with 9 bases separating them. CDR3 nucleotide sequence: TGTGCCAGCAGCTTAGAGTCGGGTGCAGATACGCAGTATTTT. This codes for CASSLESGADTQYF.

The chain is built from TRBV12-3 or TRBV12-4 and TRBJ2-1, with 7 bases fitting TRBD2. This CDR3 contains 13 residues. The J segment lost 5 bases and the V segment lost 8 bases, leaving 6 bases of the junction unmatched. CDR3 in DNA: TGTGCCAGCGGCCCTAGCGGACACAATGAGCAGTTCTTC. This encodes CASGPSGHNEQFF.

The CDR3 coding sequence is TGCGCCAGCAGCCAAGGGACCCTCGGCGGGGGGGCCTACAATGAGCAGTTCTTC. Protein sequence: CASSQGTLGGGAYNEQFF. The rearrangement uses TRBV4-3 and TRBJ2-1; 9 bases fit TRBD2. Trimming at V came to 1 base and at J to 2 bases, leaving 9 bases not matched to a gene. The CDR3 extends over 18 amino acids. The V gene's germline CDR1 is LGHNA and CDR2 YSLEER.

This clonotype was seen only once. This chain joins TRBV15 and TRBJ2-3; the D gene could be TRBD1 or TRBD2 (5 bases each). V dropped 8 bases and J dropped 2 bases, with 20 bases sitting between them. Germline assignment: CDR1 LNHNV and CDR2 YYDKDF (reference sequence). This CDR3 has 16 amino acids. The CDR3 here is CATELRDGGTTDTQYF. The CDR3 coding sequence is TGTGCCACCGAATTGAGGGACGGAGGAACCACAGATACGCAGTATTTT.